This T cell receptor beta chain appears in the sequencing data of a study of CD8 T cells in ankylosing spondylitis. Study-level results: A motif of eight highly homologous TCR beta variants was seen as apparently characteristic of ankylosing spondylitis blood. Reportedly, matched ankylosing spondylitis synovial fluid was significantly enriched for disease-linked clones. Disease-associated clonotypes exhibited CD8+ identity and were relatively infrequent in peripheral blood.

This clonotype appeared many times. What it binds is unknown. Preparation of TCR beta libraries was done by quantitative 5'-RACE with molecular barcodes. In TCRdb, the 5' RACE reads were re-called with MiXCR into one record per CDR3 protein. The sample has about 130,000 distinct CDR3 sequences; around 7% are singletons. Per the germline V gene, CDR1 is LNHDA and CDR2 is SQIVND (reference sequence). Trimming shortened V by 5 bases and J by 5 bases, and 19 bases separated the two germline ends. The CDR3 totals 16 residues. Material: blood, either unsorted or a sorted T cell fraction (not recorded which). The rearrangement uses TRBV19 and TRBJ2-1, with D possibly matching TRBD1 (5 bases). The TCR sequence derives from a male donor with ankylosing spondylitis or in good health (not recorded which). CDR3 amino acids: CASSPTFTGENNEQFF. The CDR3 bases are TGTGCCAGTAGTCCGACGTTTACAGGAGAAAACAATGAGCAGTTCTTC.